This T cell receptor (beta chain) was retrieved from a study of T cell repertoires in cytomegalovirus infection. Across the whole study: Public TCR beta signatures indicated both CMV infection and matching HLA type. Regarding the study as a whole: CMV-specific TCR beta clonotypes restricted by HLA-C dominated the ex vivo response. The cumulative frequency of public TCR beta families identified carriers of CMV plus the relevant HLA.

TCRdb reprocessed the reads via MiXCR and lists one record per CDR3 protein. The table has approximately 750,000 distinct CDR3 sequences, 35% to 45% seen once. V was pared by 5 bases and J by 0 bases, with 14 bases between. Germline V gene data show CDR1 as MNHEY and CDR2 as SMNVEV (reference sequence). This CDR3 has 15 amino acids. In the case of this clonotype: No antigen is known for it.

The sequence came from a human donor in good health (CMV status not recorded). Some clones in this sample may be carry-over from other donors' samples. The rearrangement joins TRBV27 to TRBJ2-7; the D gene could be TRBD1 or TRBD2 (5 bases each). Sequenced material: PBMCs. CDR3 sequence reads: CASSRRGAGSYEQYF. CDR3 in DNA: TGTGCCAGCAGTCGTCGGGGCGCGGGCTCCTACGAGCAGTACTTC.